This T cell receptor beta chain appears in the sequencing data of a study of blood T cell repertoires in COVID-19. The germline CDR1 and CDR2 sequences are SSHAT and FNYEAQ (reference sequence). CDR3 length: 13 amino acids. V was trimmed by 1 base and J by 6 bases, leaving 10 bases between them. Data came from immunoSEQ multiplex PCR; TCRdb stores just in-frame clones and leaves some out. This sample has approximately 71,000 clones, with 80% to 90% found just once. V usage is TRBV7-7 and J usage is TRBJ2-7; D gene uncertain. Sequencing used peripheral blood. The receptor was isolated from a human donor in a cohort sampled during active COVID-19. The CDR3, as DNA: TGTGCCAGCAGCTTAGAACTTTCGGGCGAGCAGTACTTC. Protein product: CASSLELSGEQYF.